This T cell receptor (beta chain) was sequenced during a study of shared clonotypes between healthy human individuals (dated by TCRdb to the early 2020s). About the full investigation: The cohort included a few men and a couple of women between 18 and 49 years of age. For each donor, three plates each were used for CD4 naive and CD4 memory, two plates were used for CD8 naive, and one plate was used for CD8 memory. Blood TCR repertoires of roughly five healthy adults were deeply sequenced to estimate repertoire size and the extent of clonotype sharing between individuals. Libraries were prepared and TCR repertoires were sequenced by different laboratories using diverse techniques, in order to increase sequencing depth and limit assay-specific biases. Between about 0.94 and 8.9 billion PBMCs per donor were obtained by leukapheresis.

A note on this clone: It lacks a known antigen. No clone much larger than this one lies a single base away; base qualities are absent.

Results and caveats for the whole study, not just this receptor: The small number of donors limited the genetic and exposure-history diversity represented. Across a few donors, about 5% of naive CD4, approximately 3.5% of naive CD8, 2% to 2.5% of memory CD4, and approximately 0.4% of memory CD8 clonotypes were shared. Rarefaction of sorted-subset datasets indicated incomplete sequencing despite the large sequencing depth. Pairwise subsampling indicated that sequencing depth was expected to affect the degree of clonotype sharing among donors. Naive subsets generally had larger estimated clonotype richness than memory subsets. Clonotypes shared by all four sorted-subset donors showed higher generation probabilities than non-shared clonotypes. Sampling was restricted to blood, and TCR repertoires in tissue are likely to differ from TCR repertoires in blood.

The donors were healthy, HIV-negative adults with no recently reported acute infections or vaccinations. Only Caucasian adults living in Nashville, Tennessee, USA were represented among the donors. Magnetic negative selection was used to enrich CD4+ T cells, after which naive cells were positively selected on CD45RA and the negative fraction became the memory subset. Blood was obtained by leukapheresis, after which PBMCs were separated by Ficoll-Histopaque density gradient centrifugation and cryopreserved in liquid nitrogen vapor phase. Analytical flow cytometry was used to check the purity and quantity of each magnetically sorted T cell population. From each sorted fraction, genomic DNA was isolated and quantified by UV absorbance on a Nanodrop 2000c. Using the deep immunoSEQ assay, multiplex PCR amplified TCR CDR3 regions from genomic DNA. Extracted genomic DNA from each cell subset was distributed evenly across all wells of several immunoSEQ 96-well plates, and each plate was treated as a replicate. For sorted subsets, approximately 190 ng of genomic DNA, equivalent to about 30,000 T cell genomes, went into each replicate PCR. The purified libraries were quantified using a Qubit 3.0 fluorometer, sized with a Bioanalyzer 2100, and then quantified again using the KAPA Library Quantification kit. Each immunoSEQ 96-well plate was sequenced on its own single-read 150-cycle Illumina NextSeq 550 flow cell. As for the original processing: Because the immunoSEQ output held only junctional sequences and lacked quality scores, the filtering could not match the filtering applied to full-length reads. To assign V/J genes and CDR3, sequences were annotated using PyIR, a Python wrapper for IgBLAST v1.9, with IMGT germline references. Reads were filtered out if the reads had weak V/J assignments (E-value above 1e-6), no CDR3, stop codons, out-of-frame junctions, or ambiguous translated residues. V3J clonotypes were defined as sequences sharing an identical inferred V gene, J gene, and CDR3 amino acid sequence. The percentage overlap between two repertoires was calculated by dividing the number of shared unique clonotypes by the size of the smaller repertoire. RTK rarefaction, the Chao1 estimator, and Recon v2.1 estimates of unobserved clonotypes were used to assess repertoire richness. OLGA was used to compute generation probabilities for all TCRbeta clonotypes that the gDNA method yielded from four donors. TCRdb took this table from immuneACCESS and kept in-frame rearrangements with V and J called. Such tables lack part of the clones; where checked against another copy, unresolved V genes explain under half of the gap, and the rest is unexplained. The D gene and trimming were derived from the DNA, and the V and J assignments and clone size from that table. Recorded for this sample are approximately 1,500,000 clones; approximately 96% of them occurred a single time. The biggest ten clones account for roughly 1.1% of the sample.

A distance of 19 bases separates the germline ends of V and J, which lose 7 bases and 0 bases respectively. Based on the germline V gene, the CDR1 and CDR2 sequences are MDHEN and SYDVKM. From cysteine to phenylalanine, the CDR3 is 16 amino acids long. The read is trimmed to its CDR3 DNA, 48 bases read in frame from base 1. This TCR derives from a man aged 25 to 40 in good health. Sample: naive CD4+ T cells sorted from blood. This specimen's cell subset or site label, per the study, means: CD45RA+ positively selected. The chain uses TRBV28 and TRBJ2-7; TRBD2 could be the D gene, as 7 bases match. The CDR3 amino acid sequence is: CASIGGIGRSSYEQYF. At the DNA level, the sequence is TGTGCCAGCATAGGGGGTATCGGGAGGAGCTCCTACGAGCAGTACTTC.